This T cell receptor (beta chain) was retrieved from a study of T cell responses to AZD1222 COVID-19 vaccine (dated by TCRdb to the early 2020s). As for the study more broadly: AZD1222 recipients whose second dose came at about 4 weeks and those whose second dose came at about 12 weeks were combined into one group, since spike-specific TCR depth and breadth did not differ between the two schedules. TCR sequencing covered 233 trial participants: 200 to 220 given two doses of AZD1222 and 26 given two doses of MenACWY control vaccine. Trial participants were enrolled into age subgroups of 18-55, 56-69 and 70-plus years, which contained 148, 28 and 57 TCR-sequenced participants, respectively.

The CDR3 regions of human TCRbeta chains were analyzed by immunosequencing. The authors processed their data as follows. TCRs in the repertoires were compared against a reference library of SARS-CoV-2-specific TCRs that had been generated with the MIRA antigen-specificity platform. Breadth meant the fraction of unique TCRs that were SARS-CoV-2-associated, whereas depth meant the fraction of total T cells that were SARS-CoV-2-associated. Each spike-specific TCR was assigned to its reactive spike region and to a CD4 or CD8 class using the MIRA data. Log10-transformed breadth and depth values were compared by one-way ANOVA with Sidak's multiple comparisons tests. This is the immuneACCESS table as TCRdb keeps it, with only in-frame sequences that have V and J called. A part of the clones is gone; compared with another copy, unresolved V genes explain less than half, and the rest is unexplained. V and J calls and clone size follow that table, whereas D and trimming were derived from the DNA. This sample is represented by 90,000 to 130,000 clones; about 86% of them were singletons. In total, the top ten clones hold 2.5% to 4% of the sample.

A note on this clone: Its antigen is not yet known. No clone much larger than this one lies a single base away; base qualities are absent.

The time point tag for this specimen amounts to: baseline before first vaccination. Vaccinee samples were obtained from the UK trials COV001 and COV002, which included a single-blind randomized controlled phase 2/3 trial of AZD1222 (ChAdOx1 nCoV-19) in healthy adults. For TCRbeta chain sequencing, PBMC samples were collected from trial participants at day 0 and at day 28 after the second dose. The paper as a whole reports these results and caveats: The 56-69-year group was small, and its depth increase did not reach significance, likely because of low power. No day 14 peak-response samples were available, so repertoires were characterized only after the peak T cell response. Participants were mostly white British and included more females than males, and it was suggested by the authors that clonal diversity may have been underestimated. After two AZD1222 doses, both the breadth and the depth of spike-specific TCRs were significantly higher than at day 0 and than in MenACWY recipients. Epitopes outside the regions mutated in the B.1.351 and B.1.1.7 variants were reportedly recognized by nearly half of the unique spike-specific TCRs. Conclusions about previously exposed vaccinees are limited, since just five to seven AZD1222 recipients were seropositive for SARS-CoV-2 at baseline. CD4 TCRs associated with the vaccine covered the entire spike protein, and the dominant responses were in regions 160-218 and 743-854.

The origin of this receptor is an adult in good health. Sequenced material: peripheral blood, taken on day 0 of AZD1222 vaccination.

The sequence in DNA is TGTGCCACCCAATCGGCCCGCGGTGAGAATGGGTCCCAGTACTTC. Translated, it reads CATQSARGENGSQYF. In this chain, TRBV10-3 is recombined with TRBJ2-5, with the D gene call left open. From the cysteine through the phenylalanine, the CDR3 covers 15 amino acids. Only the CDR3 DNA stays, 45 bases, in frame from base 1. V is clipped by 10 bases and J by 9 bases, and the sequence between their germline boundaries is 27 bases long. From a lookup of the germline V gene, CDR1 and CDR2 are ENHRY and SYGVKD.